This T cell receptor beta chain was identified during a study of OX40 agonist ivuxolimab in advanced cancers. Whole-study results and caveats: The study did not work out the antigen specificity of the expanded peripheral T cells.

Peripheral blood came from all dose cohorts at three timepoints. Remarks on this clone: Its specificity is unknown.

Profiling relied on immunoSEQ multiplex PCR, and the TCRdb table lists in-frame clones only, not all of them. The repertoire consists of roughly 61,000 clones, with under 90% occurring once and the leading ten covering less than 0.6%. This TCR derives from an adult with an advanced solid tumor such as melanoma, head and neck, liver or kidney cancer. The sample in question was CD4+ or CD8+ T cells sorted from blood, obtained in a trial of the OX40 agonist ivuxolimab.

CDR3 sequence reads: CASSSTGNNYGYTF. The CDR3 coding sequence is TGCGCCAGCAGCTCAACAGGAAATAACTATGGCTACACCTTC. The V call is TRBV5-1, the J call TRBJ1-2; TRBD1 is a possible D gene (5 bases). The CDR3 runs to 14 residues. V lost 3 bases to trimming and J lost 1 base, with 10 bases between them. The V gene's germline CDR1 is SGHRS and CDR2 YFSETQ.